Listed here are 8 T cell receptor beta chains from one sample, sequenced in a study of glioma-infiltrating T cells after dendritic cell vaccination. Specified time point: after dendritic cell vaccination, including at tumor progression/relapse. The method was immunoSEQ multiplex PCR; TCRdb's version includes in-frame clones alone and lacks a portion of them. This sample yields more than 85,000 clones, of which around 90% are seen a single time; 2.5% to 3% belongs to the top ten. The starting material was blood, obtained after dendritic cell vaccination. The receptors here all came from a human donor with glioblastoma.

This clone was seen just once. This sample also contains other DNA sequences that code for the same CDR3. The chain uses TRBV7-9 and TRBJ1-1; 7 bases agree with TRBD1. V was pared by 6 bases and J by 8 bases, with 6 bases of the junction left unmatched. The CDR3 sequence is 12 residues long. Germline V CDR1 and CDR2: SEHNR, FQNEAQ (reference sequence). CDR3 nucleotides: TGTGCCAGCAGTTACACAGGGGCCGAAGCTTTCTTT. The encoded protein is CASSYTGAEAFF.

The V and J genes are TRBV5-1 and TRBJ2-7, with 9 bases aligning to TRBD1. This CDR3 spans 15 amino acids. The ends lost 3 bases at V and 5 bases at J; junction bases unmatched: 9. Per germline, CDR1 SGHRS and CDR2 YFSETQ. The CDR3 spells CASSSGQGNFDEQYF. DNA for the CDR3: TGCGCCAGCAGCTCGGGACAGGGTAACTTCGACGAGCAGTACTTC.

The sample holds one count of this clone. This chain connects TRBV4-2 to TRBJ2-7, with TRBD1 identical over 8 bases. J lost 2 bases, V lost 0 bases, and 3 bases had no gene match. The CDR3 is 15 amino acids. From germline, CDR1 is LGHNA and CDR2 YNFKEQ. The CDR3 bases are TGTGCCAGCAGCCAAGACAACAGGGGGACCTACGAGCAGTACTTC. Translation: CASSQDNRGTYEQYF.

The V call is TRBV18, the J call TRBJ1-2; 10 bases line up with TRBD1. Germline CDR1 is KGHSH and CDR2 is LQKENI. The trim removed 6 bases at V and 7 bases at J, leaving 17 bases unmatched. There are 17 residues in the CDR3. The CDR3 protein is CASSTNAKTGGYGGYTF. CDR3 DNA: TGTGCCAGCTCCACCAACGCCAAGACAGGGGGCTACGGTGGCTACACCTTC.

The J gene is TRBJ1-1, the V gene TRBV28, with 10 bases identical to TRBD1. The CDR3 covers 14 residues. Unmatched junction bases numbered 5, after V lost 4 bases and J lost 6 bases. CDR1 is MDHEN, CDR2 SYDVKM, per germline. DNA for the CDR3: TGTGCCAGCAGTTCTGGACAGGGGGGCGCTGAAGCTTTCTTT. Translation: CASSSGQGGAEAFF.

This clone showed up just once. The CDR3 DNA follows: TGCGCCAGCAGTGTCGGACTAGTATCGGGTGAGCAGTTCTTC. Residues: CASSVGLVSGEQFF. The J gene is TRBJ2-1, the V gene TRBV10-2; 7 nucleotides agree with TRBD2. The CDR3 consists of 14 residues. V gave up 4 bases and J gave up 9 bases; unmatched junction bases: 9. Germline CDR1 is WSHSY and CDR2 is SAAADI.

This chain joins TRBV6-5 and TRBJ2-5, with a weak D call TRBD2 (7 bases). The ends were cut back, 0 bases at V and 5 bases at J, with 13 bases in the middle. CDR3 length: 15 amino acids. Germline V gene data show CDR1 as MNHEY and CDR2 as SVGAGI. The CDR3, as DNA: TGTGCCAGCAGTTACTCCCAAGAGGGGGGGGAGACCCAGTACTTC. Protein: CASSYSQEGGETQYF.

The chain joins TRBV7-9 to TRBJ2-7, with a weak D call TRBD2 (5 bases). V lost 2 bases to trimming and J lost 0 bases, with 17 bases between them. The CDR3 spans 17 residues. Germline CDR1 is SEHNR and CDR2 is FQNEAQ (reference sequence). The CDR3 spells CASSLPRLASSSYEQYF. In nucleotides, the CDR3 is TGTGCCAGCAGCTTACCACGTTTAGCGTCTAGCTCCTACGAGCAGTACTTC.